These 8 T cell receptor beta chains came from one sample sequenced in a study of beta chain features in type 1 diabetes. The entirety of the isolated RNA underwent reverse transcription, so expressed TCRB transcripts were sequenced. Libraries were prepared by immunoSEQ multiplex PCR; TCRdb keeps only in-frame clonotypes and omits some of them. The profile covers about 290,000 clones, with around 7.3% appearing a single time and about 0.93% taken by the ten largest. What was sequenced was central memory CD4+ T cells from blood. Receptors originate from a woman under 30 in good health.

The sample holds a few counts of this clone. The chain employs TRBV7-8 and TRBJ1-4, with 7 bases that match TRBD1. CDR3 length equals 15 residues. V trimming: 4 bases; J trimming: 3 bases; junction bases outside the gene matches: 5. The germline V gene has CDR1 SGHVS and CDR2 FQNEAQ. The CDR3 DNA sequence: TGTGCCAGCAGCTCTATAGGGACAGCTAATGAAAAACTGTTTTTT. Its protein is CASSSIGTANEKLFF.

This clone showed up just a few times. This sequence joins TRBV30 and TRBJ1-5; no reliable D call. V was cut by 1 base and J by 2 bases, with 6 bases left in between. The CDR3 loop spans 13 amino acids. Germline CDR1 and CDR2: GTSNPN and SVGIG (reference sequence). CDR3 protein: CAWSGEGNQPQHF. CDR3 DNA sequence: TGTGCCTGGAGTGGAGAAGGCAATCAGCCCCAGCATTTT. The full variable domain, in which reference TRBV30 and TRBJ1-5 provide the parts outside the CDR3, is SQTIHQWPATLVQPVGSPLSLECTVEGTSNPNLYWYRQAAGRGLQLLFYSVGIGQISSEVPQNLSASRPQDRQFILSSKKLLLSDSGFYLCAWSGEGNQPQHFGDGTRLSIL.

Only a few counts were recorded for this clone. CDR3 bases: TGTGCCAGCAGTGAGGACTCTGGAAACACCATATATTTT. It is translated as CASSEDSGNTIYF. J is TRBJ1-3 and V is TRBV6-4; no reliable D call. CDR3 length: 13 amino acids. Trimming removed 3 bases at V and 0 bases at J, with 3 bases between. Germline lookup yields CDR1 MRHNA and CDR2 SNTAGT.

This clone was counted a few times. This chain uses TRBV29-1 with TRBJ2-5, with 9 bases fitting TRBD1. V was clipped by 5 bases and J by 5 bases; unmatched bases: 12. The germline V gene encodes CDR1 SQVTM and CDR2 ANQGSEA. The CDR3 runs to 15 residues. The DNA for the CDR3 is TGCAGCGTTTCGCCGGGGACAGGGAGGACGGAGACCCAGTACTTC. Translating gives CSVSPGTGRTETQYF. Combining the CDR3 with reference TRBV29-1 and TRBJ2-5 gives the whole variable domain SAVISQKPSRDICQRGTSLTIQCQVDSQVTMMFWYRQQPGQSLTLIATANQGSEATYESGFVIDKFPISRPNLTFSTLTVSNMSPEDSSIYLCSVSPGTGRTETQYFGPGTRLLVL.

The rearrangement joins TRBV18 to TRBJ2-1; D is unclear. CDR1 is KGHSH and CDR2 is LQKENI in the germline V gene. The length of the CDR3 is 14 residues. V was clipped by 6 bases and J by 6 bases, with 15 bases between them. CDR3 bases: TGTGCCAGCTCTCCAGACATGTCGGCCAATGAGCAGTTCTTC. It encodes CASSPDMSANEQFF. The full variable domain, rest sourced from reference TRBV18 and TRBJ2-1, is NAGVMQNPRHLVRRRGQEARLRCSPMKGHSHVYWYRQLPEEGLKFMVYLQKENIIDESGMPKERFSAEFPKEGPSILRIQQVVRGDSAAYFCASSPDMSANEQFFGPGTRLTVL.

In this sample, this clone turned up a few times. The chain links TRBV9 to TRBJ2-7, with 10 bases lining up with TRBD1. The CDR3 length is 14 residues. J gave up 2 bases and V 7 bases, and 6 bases lay outside the gene matches. The V gene's germline CDR1 is SGDLS and CDR2 YYNGEE. The CDR3 loop reads CASSRDRGTYEQYF. CDR3 in DNA: TGTGCCAGCTCCCGGGACAGGGGCACCTACGAGCAGTACTTC.

This clone was recorded a few times. The chain has TRBV4-3 and TRBJ2-5, with 9 bases aligning to TRBD2. J gave up 1 base and V 0 bases, and 3 bases lay outside the gene matches. This CDR3 comprises 16 residues. CDR1 is LGHNA and CDR2 is YSLEER in the germline V gene. The CDR3 DNA reads as TGCGCCAGCAGCCAAGATGGAGCGGGAGGCCAAGAGACCCAGTACTTC. Translation gives CASSQDGAGGQETQYF.

This clone was counted between two and nine times. The rearrangement links TRBV5-4 to TRBJ1-1; the D gene is possibly TRBD1 (5 bases). Germline CDR1 is SGHNT and CDR2 is YYREEE (reference sequence). This CDR3 has 16 residues. Trimming pared 6 bases from V and 0 bases from J, leaving 18 bases between. DNA for the CDR3: TGTGCCAGCACCCTAATCACCGGGACGGTGAACACTGAAGCTTTCTTT. Translation gives CASTLITGTVNTEAFF.